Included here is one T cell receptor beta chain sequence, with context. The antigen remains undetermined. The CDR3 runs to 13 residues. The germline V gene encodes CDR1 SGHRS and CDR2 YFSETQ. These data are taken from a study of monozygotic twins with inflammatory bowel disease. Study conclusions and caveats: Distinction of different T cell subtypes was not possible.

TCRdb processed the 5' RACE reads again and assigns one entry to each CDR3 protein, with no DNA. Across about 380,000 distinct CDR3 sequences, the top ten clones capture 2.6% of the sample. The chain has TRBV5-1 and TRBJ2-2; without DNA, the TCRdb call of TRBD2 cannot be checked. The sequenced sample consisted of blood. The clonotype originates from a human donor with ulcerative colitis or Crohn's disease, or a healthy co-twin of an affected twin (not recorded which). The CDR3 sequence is CASGWWEPGELFF.